This T cell receptor beta chain was profiled in a study of OX40 agonist ivuxolimab in advanced cancers. Study outcomes and limitations: The authors did not determine the antigen specificity of the expanded peripheral T cells.

Germline V gives CDR1 MDHEN, CDR2 SYDVKM. The ends lost 2 bases at V and 7 bases at J; junction bases unmatched: 4. The CDR3 spans 14 residues. This table comes from immunoSEQ multiplex PCR, and its TCRdb copy is limited to in-frame clones, with some not included. This table has 40,000 to 45,000 clones, about 90% appearing once. On this clone itself: The antigen is not known.

The sample was CD4+ or CD8+ T cells sorted from blood, taken in a trial of the OX40 agonist ivuxolimab. This receptor was identified in an adult with an advanced solid tumor such as melanoma, head and neck, liver or kidney cancer. The chain employs TRBV28 and TRBJ1-4; 7 bases fit TRBD1. In DNA form, the CDR3 reads TGTGCCAGCAGTTTAGGGACAGTAATTGAAAAACTGTTTTTT. It yields the protein CASSLGTVIEKLFF.